Listed below are T cell receptor beta chains from one sample, sequenced in a study of post-analysis software for immune sequencing data. TCRdb processed the PCR reads anew with MiXCR; each CDR3 protein has one entry. Here the sample spans approximately 690,000 distinct CDR3 sequences, roughly three fifths being singletons. The sequencing sample was made of blood. The source is a girl aged 2-10 years with multiple sclerosis. CDR3s leave out the opening cysteine and the closing phenylalanine or tryptophan. Some rows mark clone size as missing; the rest say once, few, many or name a class of expanded clone.

size	V	J	CDR3
few	TRBV6-2/TRBV6-3	TRBJ1-1	ASAGTEAF
-	TRBV29-1	TRBJ1-2	SATDRPGGGYT
few	TRBV25-1	TRBJ2-7	ASSDITGTGDDEQY
-	TRBV10-3	TRBJ1-3	AISATRGQGNGNTIY
few	TRBV4-1	TRBJ2-4	ASSPEGVIAKNIQY
once	TRBV6-6	TRBJ2-3	ASSYSLPDTQY
-	TRBV11-2	TRBJ1-2	ASSTYQDRTNYGYT
once	TRBV30	TRBJ1-2	AWSTNPLGYT
-	TRBV20-1	TRBJ1-5	SARRTVSSNQPQH
few	TRBV29-1	-	SVRLAGQNYEQY
-	TRBV4-2	TRBJ2-1	ASSQLGQGNEQF
-	TRBV5-1	TRBJ2-1	ASSLFGTGAYNEQF
-	TRBV2	TRBJ1-1	ASGQPLNTEAF
-	TRBV20-1	TRBJ2-7	SARPPWLADTYEQY
-	TRBV20-1	-	SANWLAFHEQY
-	TRBV10-3	TRBJ2-5	AAQSAPGLADNEQY
-	TRBV20-1	TRBJ1-4	SAHNPATNEKLF
few	TRBV28	TRBJ2-5	ASSGRRAARETQY
once	TRBV18	TRBJ2-1	ASSQFGRSAEQF
once	TRBV20-1	TRBJ1-4	SALNASDGEKLF
-	TRBV5-4	TRBJ1-2	ASSLLRGGGYT
-	TRBV4-1	TRBJ2-4	ASSHLVLAKNIQY
few	TRBV7-9	TRBJ2-7	ASSSGAYSYEQY
-	TRBV19	TRBJ2-1	ASSREGGSSEQF
-	TRBV5-4	TRBJ2-4	ASSLARGSGKNIQY
-	TRBV29-1	TRBJ2-7	SVEGGPGADEQY
-	TRBV2	TRBJ2-3	ASTDRRQGVQTPEPDTQY
-	TRBV3-1	TRBJ2-3	ASTQRLTSGTDTQY
-	TRBV30	TRBJ2-5	AWSGAGQETQY
few	TRBV6-5	TRBJ1-1	ASSSPTDAF
-	TRBV28	TRBJ1-1	ASRDPGVNTEAF
-	TRBV5-1	TRBJ2-3	ASSLGTVTLTDTQY
-	TRBV7-8	TRBJ2-7	ASSLSPNRAEQY
-	TRBV10-3	TRBJ1-2	AIARGGNYGYT
-	TRBV9	TRBJ1-2	ASSPRFYSGNYGYT
few	TRBV27	TRBJ2-5	ASSLRTGSQETQY
-	TRBV27	TRBJ2-7	ASSSYLKVGGGDEQY
-	TRBV20-1	TRBJ2-3	SASDLSDTQY
-	TRBV6-2/TRBV6-3	TRBJ2-1	ASSSGTEQF
few	TRBV6-1	TRBJ2-3	ASSERAGDTQY
-	TRBV27	TRBJ2-4	ASTTTSGSISGEQY
-	TRBV7-8	TRBJ2-3	ASSLELRTSEVDTQY
-	TRBV20-1	TRBJ2-3	SAGRDSTDTQY
-	TRBV5-6	TRBJ1-6	ASLTSPVH
-	TRBV6-1	-	AIREVVGDPSEQY
-	TRBV12-3/TRBV12-4	TRBJ2-3	ASSWTASPTDTQY
few	TRBV20-1	TRBJ2-1	SARNPSGSRLYNEQF
once	TRBV5-1	TRBJ2-5	ASSLWGALLEETQY
-	TRBV20-1	TRBJ1-6	SARDLNSPLH
-	TRBV7-2	TRBJ2-3	ASSPMGSGGDTQY
-	TRBV7-2	TRBJ2-1	ASSLVGLAGAPYNEQF
once	TRBV20-1	TRBJ2-1	SAHRVYEQF
-	TRBV7-9	TRBJ1-2	ASSPVRAPEGGYT